The present entry profiles one TCR beta chain with its context. Its specificity is not known. The PCR contained 60 Vbeta and 13 Jbeta primers. Sequenced by immunoSEQ multiplex PCR; TCRdb stores in-frame clones only, minus some. In the table there are around 150,000 clones, 65% to 70% of which are singletons. These data come from a study of cytomegalovirus exposure and HLA in healthy donors. Looked up from germline, CDR1 is SGHRS and CDR2 is YFSETQ. V lost 0 bases, J lost 2 bases, and 9 bases stayed unmatched. This CDR3 has 19 amino acids. Study observations and caveats: More clonal expansion characterized HLA-associated TCR beta chains than equally common others in a later analysis. The records held CMV serostatus as the only immune exposure information. Roughly even sequencing depth across donors was the assumption behind the presence/absence analyses. Based on reports, TCR beta sequences accurately predicted HLA-A and HLA-B alleles for most subjects.

The chain has TRBV5-1 and TRBJ2-5; 14 nucleotides line up with TRBD2. Sequencing input: PBMCs. This clonotype originated in a woman younger than 35 in good health and CMV-seropositive. The chain's CDR3 is CASSLDLGLAGAEQETQYF. The CDR3 DNA follows: TGCGCCAGCAGCTTGGATCTGGGACTAGCGGGGGCAGAACAAGAGACCCAGTACTTC.